The 30 T cell receptor beta chains in this list originate from one sample, sequenced in a study of Tregs in tolerant kidney transplant recipients. The protocol was immunoSEQ multiplex PCR, while the TCRdb copy is restricted to in-frame clones and leaves out a portion. The sample has around 230,000 clones, 65% to 85% seen once. The sequenced sample was CD4+ T cells from blood. Receptors were obtained from a human donor in good health.

V is TRBV6-4 and J is TRBJ1-1, with 9 nucleotides matching TRBD1. With 4 bases clipped from V and 0 bases from J, the junction kept 6 bases outside the gene matches. There are 16 residues in the CDR3. Germline V gives CDR1 MRHNA, CDR2 SNTAGT. CDR3 coding DNA: TGTGCCAGCAGTGGGGACAGGGAATACATGAACACTGAAGCTTTCTTT. Translation: CASSGDREYMNTEAFF.

This chain uses TRBV9 with TRBJ1-4; tentative D call: TRBD1 (5 bases). The ends were cut back, 4 bases at V and 8 bases at J, with 27 bases in the middle. This CDR3 is built from 18 residues. CDR1 and CDR2 from the germline V gene are SGDLS and YYNGEE. In DNA, the CDR3 is TGTGCCAGCAGCCCCCGAATCGGGCTCGTCTACGGGACGGAAAAACTGTTTTTT. Residues: CASSPRIGLVYGTEKLFF. Supplemented by reference TRBV9 and TRBJ1-4, the full variable domain reads DSGVTQTPKHLITATGQRVTLRCSPRSGDLSVYWYQQSLDQGLQFLIQYYNGEERAKGNILERFSAQQFPDLHSELNLSSLELGDSALYFCASSPRIGLVYGTEKLFFGSGTQLSVL.

This clone was recorded once. The V gene is TRBV5-1, the J gene TRBJ2-3; 7 bases are shared with TRBD2. Looked up from germline, CDR1 is SGHRS and CDR2 is YFSETQ. The V gene end was trimmed by 3 bases and the J gene end by 6 bases; junction bases not matched to a gene: 1. The CDR3 sequence is 12 residues long. In DNA form, the CDR3 reads TGCGCCAGCAGCTGGGACTATGATACGCAGTATTTT. The encoded protein is CASSWDYDTQYF.

The rearrangement joins TRBV12-5 to TRBJ2-7; perhaps D is TRBD1 or TRBD2 (5 bases each). The CDR3 is made up of 16 amino acids. The germline V and J ends were trimmed by 7 bases and 2 bases, with 21 bases remaining between them. CDR1 and CDR2 from the germline V gene are LGHNT and FRNRAP. In nucleotides, the CDR3 is TGTGCTAGTGCCCGTGGTAGTGGGGGACCAACCTACGAGCAGTACTTC. Translated: CASARGSGGPTYEQYF. The whole variable domain, remainder taken from reference TRBV12-5 and TRBJ2-7, is DARVTQTPRHKVTEMGQEVTMRCQPILGHNTVFWYRQTMMQGLELLAYFRNRAPLDDSGMPKDRFSAEMPDATLATLKIQPSEPRDSAVYFCASARGSGGPTYEQYFGPGTRLTVT.

The genes are TRBV6-5 and TRBJ2-7, with 9 bases fitting TRBD1. The junction had 5 bases not matched to a gene; V was cut back by 7 bases and J by 4 bases. Germline CDR1 is MNHEY and CDR2 is SVGAGI. The CDR3 sequence is 13 residues long. The CDR3 protein is CASKNRGLYEQYF. CDR3 nucleotide sequence: TGTGCCAGCAAAAACAGGGGGCTTTACGAGCAGTACTTC.

The chain is built from TRBV5-1 and TRBJ2-5, with D possibly matching TRBD1 (6 bases). The closer fit of TRBJ2-7 to the DNA end suggests the J call may be wrong. CDR3 length equals 14 residues. In germline, CDR1 is SGHRS, CDR2 YFSETQ. The CDR3 sequence is CASSFGTRAYEQYF. CDR3 DNA: TGCGCCAGCAGCTTCGGGACACGAGCCTACGAGCAGTACTTC.

The rearrangement links TRBV7-9 to TRBJ2-1; 7 bases are a match to TRBD1. The CDR3 runs to 16 residues. Trimming cost V 5 bases and J 5 bases; bases outside gene matches: 12. Germline V gene data show CDR1 as SEHNR and CDR2 as FQNEAQ (reference sequence). Written as DNA, the CDR3 is TGTGCCAGCAGCGGAGCAAGTTACAGGGGAAACAATGAGCAGTTCTTC. Translating it yields CASSGASYRGNNEQFF. The full variable domain, completed using reference TRBV7-9 and TRBJ2-1, is DTGVSQNPRHKITKRGQNVTFRCDPISEHNRLYWYRQTLGQGPEFLTYFQNEAQLEKSRLLSDRFSAERPKGSFSTLEIQRTEQGDSAMYLCASSGASYRGNNEQFFGPGTRLTVL.

The rearrangement joins TRBV5-1 to TRBJ2-7; TRBD2 matches 9 bases. The CDR3 loop spans 17 amino acids. The V and J ends lost 1 base and 3 bases, in that order; junction bases with no gene match: 11. From germline, CDR1 is SGHRS and CDR2 YFSETQ. The CDR3 sequence is CASSLNGATSGNYEQYF. The CDR3 coding sequence is TGCGCCAGCAGCTTGAACGGGGCGACTAGCGGAAACTACGAGCAGTACTTC. The full variable domain, in which reference TRBV5-1 and TRBJ2-7 provide the parts outside the CDR3, is KAGVTQTPRYLIKTRGQQVTLSCSPISGHRSVSWYQQTPGQGLQFLFEYFSETQRNKGNFPGRFSGRQFSNSRSEMNVSTLELGDSALYLCASSLNGATSGNYEQYFGPGTRLTVT.

The chain couples TRBV6-1 to TRBJ1-5; D may be TRBD1 (6 bases). Per the germline V gene, CDR1 is MNHNS and CDR2 is SASEGT. Between the trimmed V and J ends, which lost 5 bases and 7 bases, there was a span of 12 bases. The CDR3 length is 13 residues. CDR3: CASSMEGGQPQHF. CDR3 sequence (DNA): TGTGCCAGCAGTATGGAGGGGGGACAGCCCCAGCATTTT.

The genes are TRBV6-1 and TRBJ1-4; D is undetermined. V dropped 8 bases and J dropped 1 base, with 5 bases sitting between them. This CDR3 comprises 12 residues. From germline, CDR1 is MNHNS and CDR2 SASEGT. The CDR3 bases are TGTGCCAGCGGGGTAACTAATGAAAAACTGTTTTTT. This gives the protein CASGVTNEKLFF.

The chain couples TRBV13 to TRBJ2-1; D is perhaps TRBD2 (5 bases). The CDR3 covers 16 residues. Germline V CDR1 and CDR2: PRHDT, FYEKMQ (reference sequence). V shed 5 bases and J shed 4 bases, with 18 bases lying between them. The CDR3 here is CASSQVIGRLYNEQFF. Written as DNA, the CDR3 is TGTGCCAGCAGCCAAGTTATAGGGAGACTATACAATGAGCAGTTCTTC.

This clone was counted a few times. The chain joins TRBV2 to TRBJ1-2; TRBD1 matches at 9 bases. CDR1 is SNHLY and CDR2 is FYNNEI in the germline V gene. The CDR3 has 12 residues. Germline trimming cut 8 bases from V and 7 bases from J; bases unmatched to any gene: 5. The CDR3 nucleotides read TGTGCCAGCGGACAGGGGTACTCTGGCTACACCTTC. Its protein product is CASGQGYSGYTF.

This chain links TRBV10-3 with TRBJ1-3, with D possibly being TRBD1 (6 bases). Germline V gives CDR1 ENHRY, CDR2 SYGVKD. The V end was cut by 6 bases, the J end by 0 bases, with 9 bases between. This CDR3 region has 14 residues. The CDR3 DNA follows: TGTGCCATCAGGGACAGTAGCTCTGGAAACACCATATATTTT. Translation gives CAIRDSSSGNTIYF.

The DNA of the CDR3 is TGCGCCAGCGCCCCGACAGGGTACGCTGAAGCTTTCTTT. Translation gives CASAPTGYAEAFF. V is TRBV5-1 and J is TRBJ1-1; 7 positions agree with TRBD1. V was clipped by 7 bases and J by 6 bases; unmatched bases: 9. Per germline, CDR1 SGHRS and CDR2 YFSETQ. The CDR3 runs 13 residues.

The chain couples TRBV28 to TRBJ2-3, with D perhaps matching TRBD2 (5 bases). CDR3 length: 13 residues. Trimming cost V 6 bases and J 3 bases, with 10 bases left between them. Germline values: CDR1 MDHEN, CDR2 SYDVKM. For the CDR3, the DNA is TGTGCCAGCAGCCTCCCGGGGACAGATACGCAGTATTTT. The encoded protein is CASSLPGTDTQYF.

This clone was recorded only once. The junction differs from germline at one of its ends, possibly a read error. The chain employs TRBV5-1 and TRBJ2-1, with a weak D call TRBD1 (6 bases). Germline CDR1 reads SGHRS; CDR2 reads YFSETQ. CDR3 length: 16 amino acids. Here the CDR3 reads CANSSTTGRSYNEQFF. CDR3 bases: TGCGCCAACAGCTCGACCACAGGGCGATCCTACAATGAGCAGTTCTTC.

This chain links TRBV9 with TRBJ2-1; D possibly corresponds to TRBD2 (5 bases). V was trimmed by 4 bases and J by 10 bases, leaving 18 bases between them. The CDR3 has 14 residues. Per the germline V gene, CDR1 is SGDLS and CDR2 is YYNGEE. The CDR3, as DNA: TGTGCCAGCAGCCCCCTGGGAGCGGCGGCCGAGCAGTTCTTC. It translates to CASSPLGAAAEQFF.

The V and J genes are TRBV6-5 and TRBJ2-7; tentative D call: TRBD1 (6 bases). Germline CDR1 is MNHEY and CDR2 is SVGAGI. The V end was cut by 2 bases, the J end by 5 bases, with 13 bases between. This CDR3 contains 14 residues. CDR3 protein: CASSYGQGSDEQYF. The CDR3 nucleotides read TGTGCCAGCAGTTACGGGCAGGGGAGCGACGAGCAGTACTTC.

J is TRBJ1-1 and V is TRBV6-6; TRBD1 aligns across 8 bases. The CDR3 has 14 amino acids. The V segment lost 5 bases and the J segment 4 bases; nucleotides outside the gene matches: 6. Germline CDR1 and CDR2: MNHNY and SVGAGI (reference sequence). CDR3 in DNA: TGTGCCAGCAGTCGGGACAGGACAGGCACTGAAGCTTTCTTT. The encoded protein is CASSRDRTGTEAFF.

The chain combines TRBV25-1 with TRBJ1-2, with unresolved D. Trimming removed 1 base from V and 8 bases from J, with 20 bases in between. Germline V gene lookup returns CDR1 MGHDK and CDR2 SYGVNS. This CDR3 is built from 16 residues. The CDR3 here is CASSESAKTGLRGYTF. CDR3 DNA: TGTGCCAGCAGTGAATCCGCTAAGACGGGCCTGAGAGGCTACACCTTC.

V is TRBV12-2 and J is TRBJ2-3. TRBV12-2 is listed as a pseudogene. This CDR3 region has 16 residues. The CDR3 DNA follows: TGTGCAAGTCGCTTATCCTCCACCTGGGGCACAGATACGCAGTATTTT. This encodes CASRLSSTWGTDTQYF.

The chain links TRBV30 to TRBJ1-2; TRBD1 is a possible D gene (5 bases). The V end lost 0 bases, the J end lost 2 bases, and 16 bases lay between the germline ends. CDR3 length equals 16 residues. The germline V gene has CDR1 GTSNPN and CDR2 SVGIG (reference sequence). The DNA for the CDR3 is TGTGCCTGGAGTGTATCGGGCACAGGTTCCAACTATGGCTACACCTTC. It codes for CAWSVSGTGSNYGYTF.

The rearrangement links TRBV6-5 to TRBJ1-2; tentatively, D is TRBD1 (5 bases). Germline CDR1 reads MNHEY; CDR2 reads SVGAGI. V was cut by 3 bases and J by 1 base, with 15 bases left in between. The CDR3 loop spans 16 amino acids. The CDR3 coding sequence is TGTGCCAGCAGTTATTTTGGGGGGGGATATAACTATGGCTACACCTTC. It codes for CASSYFGGGYNYGYTF.

This clone was detected a few times. V and J are TRBV7-9 and TRBJ2-1, with D possibly being TRBD2 (6 bases). The ends were cut back, 2 bases at V and 2 bases at J, with 10 bases in the middle. The CDR3 has 15 amino acids. CDR1 and CDR2 from the germline V gene are SEHNR and FQNEAQ (reference sequence). The CDR3 region is CASSLTSRAYNEQFF. The CDR3, as DNA: TGTGCCAGCAGCTTAACTAGCAGGGCCTACAATGAGCAGTTCTTC.

The rearrangement uses TRBV6-1 and TRBJ2-1, with D perhaps assigned TRBD1 or TRBD2 (5 bases each). The CDR3 has 15 amino acids. Germline CDR1 is MNHNS and CDR2 is SASEGT. V was shortened by 6 bases and J by 0 bases, with 12 bases between the two germline ends. The CDR3 nucleotides are TGTGCCAGCAGCCTCGGGACGCTCTCCTACAATGAGCAGTTCTTC. This encodes CASSLGTLSYNEQFF.

The chain joins TRBV6-1 to TRBJ2-7; weak D call: TRBD1 (5 bases). The CDR3 is made up of 13 amino acids. Per germline, CDR1 MNHNS and CDR2 SASEGT. V was shortened by 6 bases and J by 3 bases, with 12 bases between the two germline ends. The CDR3 region is CASSRRGLYEQYF. Written as DNA, the CDR3 is TGTGCCAGCAGCAGAAGGGGCCTCTACGAGCAGTACTTC.

CDR3 coding DNA: TGCGCCAGCAGCCCGGGACAGCGGAACTATGGCTACACCTTC. It codes for CASSPGQRNYGYTF. V gene TRBV5-1 combines with J gene TRBJ1-2, with 7 nucleotides matching TRBD1. Germline V gene data show CDR1 as SGHRS and CDR2 as YFSETQ. Trimming removed 4 bases from V and 2 bases from J; junction bases left unmatched: 5. The CDR3 loop spans 14 amino acids. The whole variable domain, remainder taken from reference TRBV5-1 and TRBJ1-2, is KAGVTQTPRYLIKTRGQQVTLSCSPISGHRSVSWYQQTPGQGLQFLFEYFSETQRNKGNFPGRFSGRQFSNSRSEMNVSTLELGDSALYLCASSPGQRNYGYTFGSGTRLTVV.

This clone has more than one count but fewer than ten. The chain is built from TRBV4-1 and TRBJ2-5, with D perhaps matching TRBD1 or TRBD2 (5 bases each). The CDR3 is made up of 15 amino acids. Per the germline V gene, CDR1 is MGHRA and CDR2 is YSYEKL. V lost 4 bases, J lost 2 bases, and 14 bases lay in between. The CDR3 loop reads CASSPGNEGQETQYF. The CDR3 nucleotides are TGCGCCAGCAGCCCTGGAAATGAGGGGCAAGAGACCCAGTACTTC.

This clone appeared a single time. This rearrangement joins TRBV1 to TRBJ2-7; the D call TRBD2 from the table was never checked on the DNA. TRBV1 is a known pseudogene. This CDR3 spans 13 amino acids. DNA for the CDR3: TGCACCAGCAGCCAAGACTCGTCCTACGAGCAGTACTTC. Its protein is CTSSQDSSYEQYF.

The chain combines TRBV15 with TRBJ1-5; tentatively, D is TRBD1 (5 bases). Germline V CDR1 and CDR2: LNHNV, YYDKDF (reference sequence). This CDR3 comprises 15 residues. The V gene lost 0 bases and the J gene lost 5 bases, with 11 bases spanning the gap. This CDR3 reads CATSRDTGWHQPQHF. CDR3 nucleotide sequence: TGTGCCACCAGCAGAGATACAGGTTGGCATCAGCCCCAGCATTTT.